These 14 T cell receptor beta chains were sequenced from one sample in a study of response to subunit inactivated influenza vaccine (dated by TCRdb to between 2018 and 2020). Library construction relied on RT-PCR. Sequencing used an Illumina HiSeq 2500. TCRdb ran its own pipeline on the public reads, namely fastp trimming at Q25 and MiXCR clone calling, and kept in-frame beta chains. Each record represents a unique CDR3 protein, reported with the most common genes and DNA among its rows. The sample table lists roughly 650,000 distinct CDR3 sequences, approximately 14% of them with a count of one. The ten largest clonotypes hold around a tenth of the sample. The material sequenced was PBMCs from blood, taken less than 13 days after vaccination. These TCRs come from a man between 50 and 59 years old who received an inactivated influenza vaccine. Donor details come from another sample of the same person, matched by shared clones.

The V call is TRBV5-1, the J call TRBJ2-2; maybe TRBD1 (5 bases). Looked up from germline, CDR1 is SGHRS and CDR2 is YFSETQ. Trimming shortened V by 2 bases and J by 0 bases, and 8 bases separated the two germline ends. The CDR3 is made up of 15 amino acids. CDR3 amino acids: CASSLLTANTGELFF. The CDR3 DNA sequence: TGCGCCAGCAGCTTACTGACAGCGAACACCGGGGAGCTGTTTTTT.

This clonotype has a handful of counts. The chain is built from TRBV6-2 or TRBV6-3 and TRBJ2-7; maybe TRBD1 (5 bases). The CDR3 runs to 15 residues. CDR1 MNHEY and CDR2 SVGEGT come from the germline V gene. V lost 4 bases, J lost 3 bases, and 16 bases lay in between. The CDR3 nucleotides are TGTGCCAGCAGTTTCGACAGCCGGATACGCTACGAGCAGTACTTC. It translates to CASSFDSRIRYEQYF.

The rearrangement uses TRBV20-1 and TRBJ1-4; no reliable D call. V was cut by 3 bases and J by 6 bases, with 8 bases left in between. Germline V CDR1 and CDR2: DFQATT, SNEGSKA (reference sequence). The CDR3 has 12 amino acids. Written as DNA, the CDR3 is TGCAGTGCTAGGGGTTCCGATGAAAAACTGTTTTTT. It encodes CSARGSDEKLFF.

This clonotype was observed many times. This sequence joins TRBV5-5 and TRBJ2-5, with no clear D. CDR3 length equals 13 residues. In germline, CDR1 is SGHKS, CDR2 YYEKEE (reference sequence). Trimming removed 1 base at V and 2 bases at J, with 6 bases between. CDR3: CASSLHSQETQYF. In DNA form, the CDR3 reads TGTGCCAGCAGCTTGCACAGTCAAGAGACCCAGTACTTC.

Notes on this clonotype: This may stem from a read error, because a much larger clone lies one nucleotide away. This sequence joins TRBV5-5 and TRBJ1-6; no clear D. Germline V lookup: CDR1 SGHKS, CDR2 YYEKEE (reference sequence). There are 16 residues in the CDR3. V lost 4 bases and J 0 bases, leaving 11 bases between the germline ends. The CDR3 reads CASSDTRISYNSPLHF. The CDR3, as DNA: TGTGCCAGCAGCGACACCAGGATCTCCTATAATTCACCCCTCCACTTT.

Concerning this clonotype: At one boundary the junction diverges from the germline segment, which might be a read error. The chain carries TRBV27 and TRBJ1-5; D might be TRBD1 (5 bases). The germline V gene has CDR1 MNHEY and CDR2 SMNVEV (reference sequence). The CDR3 runs 13 residues. CDR3 nucleotide sequence: TGCCCCCCTTCGGGGCCTAATAATCAGCCCCAGCATTTT. The encoded protein is CPPSGPNNQPQHF.

This clonotype was recorded at least ten times. The chain employs TRBV30 and TRBJ2-2; no reliable D call. The germline V and J ends were trimmed by 4 bases and 7 bases, with 19 bases remaining between them. Per the germline V gene, CDR1 is GTSNPN and CDR2 is SVGIG (reference sequence). The CDR3 runs 15 residues. The CDR3 loop reads CAWTKMGLEYGELFF. DNA for the CDR3: TGTGCCTGGACTAAAATGGGTCTCGAATACGGGGAGCTGTTTTTT.

This clonotype was detected a few times. The rearrangement links TRBV11-2 to TRBJ2-3, with D possibly TRBD2 on 5 matching bases. Between the trimmed V and J ends, which lost 0 bases and 5 bases, there was a span of 18 bases. The CDR3 has 17 residues. The germline V gene encodes CDR1 SGHAT and CDR2 FQNNGV. The CDR3 DNA follows: TGTGCCAGCAGCTTAGATACGGGGATTACGTGGGGAGATACGCAGTATTTT. It specifies CASSLDTGITWGDTQYF.

J is TRBJ1-1 and V is TRBV2, with a tentative D call TRBD1 (5 bases). The CDR3 is made up of 14 amino acids. V was clipped by 2 bases and J by 4 bases, with 11 bases between them. CDR1 is SNHLY and CDR2 is FYNNEI in the germline V gene. The CDR3: CASSENRGTTEAFF. In DNA form, the CDR3 reads TGTGCCAGCAGTGAAAATCGGGGGACCACTGAAGCTTTCTTT.

This chain joins TRBV28 and TRBJ2-7; D unresolved. The CDR3 has 15 amino acids. V was trimmed by 3 bases and J by 0 bases, leaving 12 bases between them. Germline V gives CDR1 MDHEN, CDR2 SYDVKM. CDR3: CASSFHGPLSYEQYF. The CDR3 DNA reads as TGTGCCAGCAGTTTTCACGGGCCTCTCTCCTACGAGCAGTACTTC.

The sample holds a few counts of this clonotype. V usage is TRBV7-2 and J usage is TRBJ2-1; D possibly corresponds to TRBD1 (7 bases). CDR3 length: 14 residues. Trimming shortened V by 8 bases and J by 7 bases, and 18 bases separated the two germline ends. Looked up from germline, CDR1 is SGHTA and CDR2 is FQGNSA. CDR3 DNA sequence: TGTGCCAGCGGTAGGAGGGGGCTATGGAATGAGCAGTTCTTC. Translating it yields CASGRRGLWNEQFF.

The chain carries TRBV4-1 and TRBJ2-7; D is possibly TRBD2 (5 bases). V was clipped by 4 bases and J by 2 bases, with 18 bases between them. The length of the CDR3 is 16 residues. CDR1 and CDR2 (germline): MGHRA, YSYEKL. This CDR3 is CASSPAGNTGTYEQYF. The CDR3 nucleotides are TGCGCCAGCAGCCCGGCCGGGAACACTGGAACCTACGAGCAGTACTTC.

This clonotype was counted many times. The V and J genes are TRBV7-2 and TRBJ1-2, with TRBD1 identical over 7 bases. The CDR3 length is 13 residues. Germline trimming cut 2 bases from V and 4 bases from J; bases unmatched to any gene: 1. Germline V gene lookup returns CDR1 SGHTA and CDR2 FQGNSA. The chain's CDR3 is CASSLTGAYGYTF. The CDR3, as DNA: TGTGCCAGCAGCTTAACAGGGGCCTATGGCTACACCTTC.

This clonotype was observed a handful of times. This chain links TRBV10-3 with TRBJ1-2; 7 bases match TRBD1. The CDR3 runs to 12 residues. Germline V gene data show CDR1 as ENHRY and CDR2 as SYGVKD. V was pared by 2 bases and J by 12 bases, with 6 bases of the junction left unmatched. CDR3 coding DNA: TGTGCCATCAGTGAGCCCGGACAGGTCGACACCTTC. The encoded protein is CAISEPGQVDTF.